The 19 T cell receptor beta chains below all came from one sample that was sequenced in a study of T cell responses to AZD1222 COVID-19 vaccine. The table came from immunoSEQ multiplex PCR; TCRdb's copy has only in-frame clones and leaves some out. The repertoire holds 120,000 or so clones, approximately 91% seen once, with about 27% in the top ten. The sample here was peripheral blood, taken on day 0 of AZD1222 vaccination. The source is an adult in good health.

This chain joins TRBV7-9 and TRBJ1-1; no clear D gene. The V end was cut by 1 base, the J end by 6 bases, with 12 bases between. Germline V gives CDR1 SEHNR, CDR2 FQNEAQ (reference sequence). This CDR3 has 14 residues. CDR3 sequence: CASSLGGGIPEAFF. CDR3 in DNA: TGTGCCAGCAGCTTAGGTGGCGGGATTCCTGAAGCTTTCTTT. The whole variable domain, remainder taken from reference TRBV7-9 and TRBJ1-1, is DTGVSQNPRHKITKRGQNVTFRCDPISEHNRLYWYRQTLGQGPEFLTYFQNEAQLEKSRLLSDRFSAERPKGSFSTLEIQRTEQGDSAMYLCASSLGGGIPEAFFGQGTRLTVV.

The V call is TRBV7-2, the J call TRBJ2-2; the match to TRBD1 covers 10 bases. In germline, CDR1 is SGHTA, CDR2 FQGNSA. V shed 5 bases and J 4 bases; nucleotides not matched to a gene: 7. This CDR3 comprises 16 residues. CDR3 coding DNA: TGTGCCAGCAGCCCATCGACAGGGGGCCTCACCGGGGAGCTGTTTTTT. Amino acids: CASSPSTGGLTGELFF.

The chain links TRBV6-5 to TRBJ1-1, with D possibly TRBD1 on 6 matching bases. This CDR3 comprises 15 residues. CDR1 is MNHEY and CDR2 is SVGAGI in the germline V gene. Trimming cost V 6 bases and J 5 bases, with 19 bases left between them. For the CDR3, the DNA is TGTGCCAGCAGCACCTACGGGACACCGGAAACTGAAGCTTTCTTT. Protein: CASSTYGTPETEAFF.

The V and J genes are TRBV7-9 and TRBJ1-2; D perhaps matches TRBD1 (5 bases). Germline V gene sequence: CDR1 SEHNR, CDR2 FQNEAQ (reference sequence). The CDR3 contains 14 residues. Trimming took off 1 base at V and 4 bases at J, with 10 bases between the two ends. This CDR3 is CASSLGGVGYGYTF. The DNA for the CDR3 is TGTGCCAGCAGCTTAGGGGGGGTTGGCTATGGCTACACCTTC.

This chain joins TRBV18 and TRBJ1-2, with a weak D call TRBD1 (5 bases). Germline loops: CDR1 KGHSH, CDR2 LQKENI. CDR3 length: 14 amino acids. V was clipped by 0 bases and J by 5 bases, with 10 bases between them. The CDR3 protein is CASSPPGADYGYTF. As DNA, the CDR3 is TGTGCCAGCTCACCACCTGGGGCGGATTATGGCTACACCTTC.

The chain has TRBV19 and TRBJ2-2; D not certain. V was pared by 6 bases and J by 1 base, with 3 bases between. CDR3 length equals 12 residues. The V gene's germline CDR1 is LNHDA and CDR2 SQIVND (reference sequence). The chain's CDR3 is CASRRNTGELFF. CDR3 sequence (DNA): TGTGCCAGTAGGCGGAACACCGGGGAGCTGTTTTTT.

The genes are TRBV5-1 and TRBJ1-1, with 11 bases lining up with TRBD1. The CDR3 length is 14 residues. J lost 7 bases, V lost 4 bases, and 6 bases had no gene match. Germline CDR1 SGHRS, CDR2 YFSETQ. CDR3: CASSGGQGDIEAFF. Written as DNA, the CDR3 is TGCGCCAGCAGCGGGGGACAGGGGGACATTGAAGCTTTCTTT.

The chain carries TRBV10-3 and TRBJ1-6; the match to TRBD1 covers 8 bases. The germline V gene encodes CDR1 ENHRY and CDR2 SYGVKD. This CDR3 is built from 15 residues. V shed 4 bases, J shed 7 bases, and the junction held 6 bases outside the gene matches. The CDR3 DNA reads as TGTGCCATCAGTGGGGCAGGGGGCCAGAATTCACCCCTCCACTTT. Translating gives CAISGAGGQNSPLHF.

The chain employs TRBV5-1 and TRBJ2-3; D is possibly TRBD1 or TRBD2 (5 bases each). The CDR3 has 16 residues. Between the trimmed V and J ends, which lost 4 bases and 3 bases, there was a span of 18 bases. The germline gives CDR1 SGHRS, CDR2 YFSETQ. The CDR3 DNA follows: TGCGCCAGCAGCATCACGGGGCGGGTCCAAACAGATACGCAGTATTTT. Translated: CASSITGRVQTDTQYF.

The chain employs TRBV11-2 and TRBJ2-2; D gene ambiguous. Per germline, CDR1 SGHAT and CDR2 FQNNGV. CDR3 length equals 13 residues. Trimming stripped 3 bases from V and 5 bases from J, with 7 bases between. DNA of the CDR3: TGTGCCAGCAGCTTTCAGAGGACCGGGGAGCTGTTTTTT. Its translation: CASSFQRTGELFF.

V usage is TRBV7-2 and J usage is TRBJ1-6, with D maybe TRBD1 (6 bases). CDR1 SGHTA and CDR2 FQGNSA come from the germline V gene. With 6 bases removed from V and 8 bases from J, the gap between germline ends came to 20 bases. This CDR3 has 16 amino acids. DNA for the CDR3: TGTGCCAGCAGTTTCCACAGGGTTGGTCTTGATTCACCCCTCCACTTT. Translation: CASSFHRVGLDSPLHF.

A word on this clone: Distinct nucleotide sequences in the sample also encode this CDR3. The chain combines TRBV7-8 with TRBJ2-3, with D unresolved. The germline gives CDR1 SGHVS, CDR2 FQNEAQ. The CDR3 is 11 amino acids. V was pared by 3 bases and J by 3 bases, with 1 base between. As DNA, the CDR3 is TGTGCCAGCAGCTTTACAGATACGCAGTATTTT. This codes for CASSFTDTQYF. The whole variable domain, filled in from reference TRBV7-8 and TRBJ2-3, reads GAGVSQSPRYKVAKRGQDVALRCDPISGHVSLFWYQQALGQGPEFLTYFQNEAQLDKSGLPSDRFFAERPEGSVSTLKIQRTQQEDSAVYLCASSFTDTQYFGPGTRLTVL.

This clone has only a few counts. This sequence joins TRBV18 and TRBJ2-1; 10 bases are shared with TRBD2. After removal of 2 bases from V and 6 bases from J, the junction contained 7 bases not matched to a gene. Germline V CDR1 and CDR2: KGHSH, LQKENI. The CDR3 has 16 amino acids. CDR3 sequence: CASSPGLAETPNEQFF. CDR3 DNA: TGTGCCAGCTCACCAGGACTAGCGGAGACCCCCAATGAGCAGTTCTTC.

The chain recombines TRBV20-1 with TRBJ2-3; D is perhaps TRBD2 (6 bases). The ends were cut back, 3 bases at V and 1 base at J, with 32 bases in the middle. In germline, CDR1 is DFQATT, CDR2 SNEGSKA (reference sequence). The CDR3 length is 21 residues. CDR3 nucleotide sequence: TGCAGTGCTAGTGCTCTCTGGACTTCCGAGGACGGGAGAGAGGGCACAGATACGCAGTATTTT. Translating gives CSASALWTSEDGREGTDTQYF.

The J gene is TRBJ1-3, the V gene TRBV7-8; 7 bases are a match to TRBD1. CDR1 is SGHVS and CDR2 is FQNEAQ in the germline V gene. The trim removed 1 base at V and 0 bases at J, leaving 9 bases unmatched. This CDR3 contains 18 residues. The CDR3 here is CASSLEGASVHSGNTIYF. In nucleotides, the CDR3 is TGTGCCAGCAGCTTAGAGGGGGCGTCGGTTCACTCTGGAAACACCATATATTTT.

This chain connects TRBV4-3 to TRBJ2-5, with 10 bases aligning to TRBD1. Losses at the gene ends were 1 base for V and 5 bases for J; bases not matched to a gene: 7. In germline, CDR1 is LGHNA, CDR2 YSLEER. This CDR3 has 16 residues. In DNA form, the CDR3 reads TGCGCCAGCAGCCAAGGTCCGGGACAGGGGATGGAGACCCAGTACTTC. This translates into CASSQGPGQGMETQYF.

The V call is TRBV5-4, the J call TRBJ2-2, with 12 bases fitting TRBD2. V shed 0 bases and J 6 bases; nucleotides not matched to a gene: 3. Germline V lookup: CDR1 SGHNT, CDR2 YYREEE (reference sequence). The CDR3 is 16 amino acids. CDR3 amino acids: CASSLELAGGAGELFF. For the CDR3, the DNA is TGTGCCAGCAGCTTGGAACTAGCGGGAGGTGCCGGGGAGCTGTTTTTT.

The rearrangement uses TRBV6-1 and TRBJ2-7; D not certain. Looked up from germline, CDR1 is MNHNS and CDR2 is SASEGT. There are 13 residues in the CDR3. Trimming left V 2 bases short and J 2 bases short, with 7 bases between. CDR3 coding DNA: TGTGCCAGCAGTGAACGGTCCGCCTACGAGCAGTACTTC. Translated, it gives CASSERSAYEQYF.

Only one count was recorded for this clone. The chain links TRBV5-1 to TRBJ2-3; TRBD1 matches 9 bases. The CDR3 length is 16 residues. The ends lost 0 bases at V and 4 bases at J; junction bases unmatched: 6. CDR1 is SGHRS and CDR2 is YFSETQ in the germline V gene. The DNA for the CDR3 is TGCGCCAGCAGCTTGGACGGGACAGGGTTTCCAGATACGCAGTATTTT. Encoded protein: CASSLDGTGFPDTQYF. The whole variable domain, filled in from reference TRBV5-1 and TRBJ2-3, reads KAGVTQTPRYLIKTRGQQVTLSCSPISGHRSVSWYQQTPGQGLQFLFEYFSETQRNKGNFPGRFSGRQFSNSRSEMNVSTLELGDSALYLCASSLDGTGFPDTQYFGPGTRLTVL.